The 6 T cell receptor beta chains below were found in one sample sequenced in a study of early T cells in non-severe SARS-CoV-2 infection. TCRdb recomputed calls from the 5' RACE reads with MiXCR, one row per CDR3 protein. The sample consists of 35,000 to 45,000 distinct CDR3 sequences, 5.4% of them appearing once. The source was whole blood, collected at baseline. The receptor source for this set is an adult who was a healthcare worker with PCR-confirmed SARS-CoV-2 infection or an uninfected control (not recorded which).

This clonotype was observed many times. V gene TRBV25-1 combines with J gene TRBJ1-1; weak D call: TRBD1 (5 bases). CDR3 size: 11 residues. CDR1 and CDR2 (germline): MGHDK, SYGVNS. V dropped 5 bases and J dropped 10 bases, with 11 bases sitting between them. In DNA, the CDR3 is TGTGCCAGCAGTCGTCAGGGAAGAGCTTTCTTT. Amino acid sequence: CASSRQGRAFF.

This clonotype was counted many times. The rearrangement uses TRBV11-2 and TRBJ2-1; TRBD2 matches 7 bases. The germline gives CDR1 SGHAT, CDR2 FQNNGV. The junction had 16 bases not matched to a gene; V was cut back by 8 bases and J by 0 bases. The CDR3 is made up of 18 amino acids. The CDR3 DNA sequence: TGTGCCAGCGCCAAAGCTATTCTAGCGGCAAGCTCCTACAATGAGCAGTTCTTC. This codes for CASAKAILAASSYNEQFF.

This clonotype appeared many times. The gene calls are TRBV20-1 and TRBJ2-1; 7 positions agree with TRBD2. V lost 4 bases and J lost 4; bases outside the gene matches: 7. Germline V gene lookup returns CDR1 DFQATT and CDR2 SNEGSKA (reference sequence). CDR3 length equals 14 residues. The CDR3 region is CSAMLAGLYNEQFF. Here the CDR3 DNA reads TGCAGTGCTATGTTAGCGGGCCTGTACAATGAGCAGTTCTTC.

V and J are TRBV6-1 and TRBJ1-5, with D maybe TRBD1 (6 bases). The V end was cut by 9 bases, the J end by 0 bases, with 27 bases between. This CDR3 region has 19 residues. Germline V gene data show CDR1 as MNHNS and CDR2 as SASEGT. The CDR3, as DNA: TGTGCCAGTGCCGAACCTCTCGGCAGGGGATCGTATAGCAATCAGCCCCAGCATTTT. Amino acids: CASAEPLGRGSYSNQPQHF.

In its sample, this clonotype was seen many times. The CDR3, as DNA: TGTGCCAGCAGTCCCACGGGACAGGTCAGCAGCTACACCTTC. This sequence encodes CASSPTGQVSSYTF. V and J are TRBV3-1 and TRBJ1-2; 8 bases map to TRBD1. Trimming cost V 6 bases and J 9 bases; bases outside gene matches: 12. The CDR3 sequence is 14 residues long. Germline V lookup: CDR1 LGHDT, CDR2 YNNKEL (reference sequence).

The rearrangement joins TRBV5-1 to TRBJ1-6; D gene unclear. Trimming pared 0 bases from V and 10 bases from J, leaving 14 bases between. The CDR3 runs 15 residues. Germline CDR1 SGHRS, CDR2 YFSETQ. The CDR3 DNA reads as TGCGCCAGCAGCTTGGGTCCAGGAATGCGCTCACCCCTCCACTTT. Translated: CASSLGPGMRSPLHF.